The present entry profiles one T cell receptor (beta chain) with its context. Germline assignment: CDR1 SEHNR and CDR2 FQNEAQ (reference sequence). Deletions cut 4 bases from V and 2 bases from J, with 12 bases between. This CDR3 has 14 amino acids. The sample comes from a study of T cell changes during pregnancy in multiple sclerosis. TCRdb's table, derived via immunoSEQ multiplex PCR, lists solely in-frame clones and lacks some. Of some 76,000 clones listed, around 90% were seen once; the top ten hold around 0.27%. The chain joins TRBV7-9 to TRBJ2-7; no clear D gene. This receptor was taken from a female donor with multiple sclerosis, enrolled in a pregnancy study. The sample in question was CD4+ T cells from peripheral blood mononuclear cells, obtained after pregnancy. The chain's CDR3 is CASSSSGAAYEQYF. In DNA form, the CDR3 reads TGTGCCAGCAGCTCATCCGGAGCCGCCTACGAGCAGTACTTC.